This T cell receptor beta chain came from a study of cytomegalovirus exposure and HLA in healthy donors. V dropped 4 bases and J dropped 7; count of bases not matched to a gene: 14. CDR3 length equals 16 residues. From germline, CDR1 is SGHDT and CDR2 YYEEEE. Method: immunoSEQ multiplex PCR; TCRdb's copy keeps in-frame clones and lacks some. The table has 100,000 to 150,000 clones, under 90% seen once. Sequencing was done on a sample of PBMCs. The TCR comes from a woman in her twenties or thirties in good health and CMV-seronegative. The chain has TRBV5-6 and TRBJ2-3, with 8 positions matching TRBD1. The CDR3 DNA reads as TGTGCCAGCAGCCACCATCTGGACAGGGAGGCTTATACGCAGTATTTT. It yields the protein CASSHHLDREAYTQYF.